One and the same sample provided the 18 T cell receptor beta chains below, sequenced in a study of PD-1 blockade in classical Hodgkin lymphoma. The method was immunoSEQ multiplex PCR; TCRdb's version includes in-frame clones alone and lacks a portion of them. The sample contains 40,000 to 50,000 clones, around 78% of which appear only once. Every patient experienced relapse after autologous stem cell transplantation, and brentuximab vedotin exposure varied. The input for sequencing was peripheral blood mononuclear cells (PBMCs), taken at baseline. Receptors were obtained from a human donor with classical Hodgkin lymphoma.

This chain links TRBV19 with TRBJ2-2, with 8 bases lining up with TRBD1. The CDR3 contains 14 residues. J lost 4 bases, V lost 4 bases, and 2 bases had no gene match. Germline CDR1 reads LNHDA; CDR2 reads SQIVND (reference sequence). The CDR3: CASSRDRPTGELFF. In nucleotides, the CDR3 is TGTGCCAGTAGTAGGGACAGGCCCACCGGGGAGCTGTTTTTT.

V usage is TRBV5-1 and J usage is TRBJ2-5; 8 nucleotides match TRBD1. CDR3 length: 17 residues. Germline CDR1 and CDR2: SGHRS and YFSETQ. Trimming took 0 bases from V and 5 from J; bases not matched to a gene: 12. The CDR3 protein is CASSLVLIGPGGETQYF. The CDR3 DNA reads TGCGCCAGCAGCTTGGTACTTATAGGACCAGGGGGCGAGACCCAGTACTTC.

The CDR3 loop is CASSLRQGSSGANVLTF. The CDR3 coding sequence is TGTGCCAGCAGCCTGAGACAGGGAAGCTCTGGGGCCAACGTCCTGACTTTC. V usage is TRBV7-2 and J usage is TRBJ2-6; 7 bases align to TRBD1. Per germline, CDR1 SGHTA and CDR2 FQGNSA. V was clipped by 5 bases and J by 0 bases; unmatched bases: 7. There are 17 residues in the CDR3.

The chain couples TRBV10-2 to TRBJ1-1; a possible D gene is TRBD1 (6 bases). The CDR3 sequence is 14 residues long. Trimming stripped 1 base from V and 4 bases from J, with 10 bases between. Per the germline V gene, CDR1 is WSHSY and CDR2 is SAAADI. The CDR3, as DNA: TGCGCCAGCAGTGAGTGGGGGCAGGGCACTGAAGCTTTCTTT. It codes for CASSEWGQGTEAFF.

As DNA, the CDR3 is TGTGCCAGCAGCCAGGAGGGGCCGCGTGGGACCCAGTACTTC. Translating it yields CASSQEGPRGTQYF. The genes are TRBV7-6 and TRBJ2-5; possibly TRBD2 for D (6 bases). Per germline, CDR1 SGHVS and CDR2 FNYEAQ. The CDR3 spans 14 residues. V dropped 5 bases and J dropped 7 bases, with 17 bases sitting between them.

This chain connects TRBV6-5 to TRBJ1-1; D uncertain. The CDR3 runs 13 residues. Trimming removed 4 bases at V and 1 base at J, with 7 bases between. The germline gives CDR1 MNHEY, CDR2 SVGAGI. CDR3 in amino acids: CASSSLANTEAFF. The DNA of the CDR3 is TGTGCCAGCAGTTCACTAGCGAACACTGAAGCTTTCTTT.

The CDR3 sequence is CASSPDQLETQYF. CDR3 sequence (DNA): TGTGCCAGCAGCCCTGACCAGCTAGAGACCCAGTACTTC. The rearrangement joins TRBV7-8 to TRBJ2-5; D unclear. Germline-derived CDR1 and CDR2 are SGHVS and FQNEAQ. The CDR3 sequence is 13 residues long. The V and J ends lost 5 bases and 4 bases respectively, with 11 bases between them.

This rearrangement joins TRBV2 to TRBJ1-1; the match to TRBD1 covers 9 bases. V dropped 6 bases and J dropped 2; count of bases not matched to a gene: 4. Per germline, CDR1 SNHLY and CDR2 FYNNEI. This CDR3 region has 14 residues. CDR3 residues: CASRLTGGNTEAFF. The CDR3 DNA reads TGTGCCAGCAGACTCACAGGGGGCAACACTGAAGCTTTCTTT.

The DNA for the CDR3 is TGTGCCAGCAGTTACGAGGGGAGAGGCTACACCTTC. As protein: CASSYEGRGYTF. J is TRBJ1-2 and V is TRBV6-5; maybe TRBD1 (5 bases). CDR3 size: 12 residues. Germline V lookup: CDR1 MNHEY, CDR2 SVGAGI. Between the trimmed V and J ends, which lost 2 bases and 8 bases, there was a span of 9 bases.

The gene calls are TRBV19 and TRBJ2-5; TRBD2 matches 16 bases. The CDR3 runs 18 residues. J lost 3 bases, V lost 4 bases, and 8 bases had no gene match. Germline CDR1 is LNHDA and CDR2 is SQIVND (reference sequence). The CDR3 bases are TGTGCCAGTAGTACAACCGGGACTAGCGGGGGGGGTGAAGAGACCCAGTACTTC. This translates into CASSTTGTSGGGEETQYF.

This chain connects TRBV7-9 to TRBJ2-1; a possible D gene is TRBD2 (5 bases). This CDR3 has 12 residues. CDR1 and CDR2 (germline): SEHNR, FQNEAQ (reference sequence). V was cut by 2 bases and J by 7 bases, with 6 bases left in between. The CDR3 spells CASSLLANEQFF. CDR3 sequence (DNA): TGTGCCAGCAGCTTACTAGCAAATGAGCAGTTCTTC.

The rearrangement links TRBV2 to TRBJ2-3, with a tentative D call TRBD2 (6 bases). The CDR3 has 14 residues. The ends were cut back, 8 bases at V and 2 bases at J, with 14 bases in the middle. Germline V lookup: CDR1 SNHLY, CDR2 FYNNEI. The DNA of the CDR3 is TGTGCCAGCCGGGGCGGGGACGTCACAGATACGCAGTATTTT. It specifies CASRGGDVTDTQYF.

The table lists this clone with a few counts. This rearrangement joins TRBV5-3 to TRBJ2-7, with TRBD1 identical over 7 bases. TRBV5-3 has ORF status, its function being uncertain. The V gene end was trimmed by 0 bases and the J gene end by 0 bases; junction bases not matched to a gene: 6. The CDR3 is 16 amino acids. Here the CDR3 DNA reads TGTGCCAGAAGCTTGGCTGACAGGGCCGTCTCCTACGAGCAGTACTTC. It is translated as CARSLADRAVSYEQYF.

V gene TRBV19 combines with J gene TRBJ2-1; 9 nucleotides align to TRBD1. Germline V lookup: CDR1 LNHDA, CDR2 SQIVND (reference sequence). The ends lost 10 bases at V and 9 bases at J; junction bases unmatched: 7. The CDR3 spans 12 residues. CDR3 sequence reads: CATKTGGSEQFF. The CDR3 coding sequence is TGTGCCACCAAGACAGGGGGTAGTGAGCAGTTCTTC. The full variable domain, completed using reference TRBV19 and TRBJ2-1, is DGGITQSPKYLFRKEGQNVTLSCEQNLNHDAMYWYRQDPGQGLRLIYYSQIVNDFQKGDIAEGYSVSREKKESFPLTVTSAQKNPTAFYLCATKTGGSEQFFGPGTRLTVL.

This rearrangement joins TRBV12-2 to TRBJ1-2; the DNA was not used to check the table's D call, TRBD1. TRBV12-2 is tagged as a pseudogene. The CDR3 length is 16 residues. The CDR3 DNA sequence: TGTGCAAGTCGCCCGTTCCTACAGGGGCCCAGCTATGGCTACACCTTC. Protein sequence: CASRPFLQGPSYGYTF.

V and J are TRBV6-1 and TRBJ2-6; tentatively, D is TRBD2 (6 bases). CDR1 is MNHNS, CDR2 SASEGT, per germline. Trimming left V 2 bases short and J 2 bases short, with 19 bases between. This CDR3 region has 19 residues. The CDR3 DNA follows: TGTGCCAGCAGTGAAAGCCCCCCCTCGGGAGAGGCTGGGGCCAACGTCCTGACTTTC. It codes for CASSESPPSGEAGANVLTF.

The CDR3 sequence is CASSLATGYGYTF. The DNA for the CDR3 is TGTGCCAGCAGCTTAGCGACAGGCTATGGCTACACCTTC. The V gene is TRBV7-2, the J gene TRBJ1-2, with TRBD1 as a possible D gene (6 bases). Germline lookup yields CDR1 SGHTA and CDR2 FQGNSA. This CDR3 region has 13 residues. V was shortened by 0 bases and J by 4 bases, with 6 bases between the two germline ends.

This clone is categorized as medium-sized. This chain joins TRBV28 and TRBJ2-7; the match to TRBD1 covers 8 bases. After removal of 4 bases from V and 0 bases from J, the junction contained 8 bases not matched to a gene. This CDR3 has 16 amino acids. Germline lookup yields CDR1 MDHEN and CDR2 SYDVKM. The DNA of the CDR3 is TGTGCCAGCAGTTCCCTGGACAGGGAGAGCTCCTACGAGCAGTACTTC. It specifies CASSSLDRESSYEQYF.